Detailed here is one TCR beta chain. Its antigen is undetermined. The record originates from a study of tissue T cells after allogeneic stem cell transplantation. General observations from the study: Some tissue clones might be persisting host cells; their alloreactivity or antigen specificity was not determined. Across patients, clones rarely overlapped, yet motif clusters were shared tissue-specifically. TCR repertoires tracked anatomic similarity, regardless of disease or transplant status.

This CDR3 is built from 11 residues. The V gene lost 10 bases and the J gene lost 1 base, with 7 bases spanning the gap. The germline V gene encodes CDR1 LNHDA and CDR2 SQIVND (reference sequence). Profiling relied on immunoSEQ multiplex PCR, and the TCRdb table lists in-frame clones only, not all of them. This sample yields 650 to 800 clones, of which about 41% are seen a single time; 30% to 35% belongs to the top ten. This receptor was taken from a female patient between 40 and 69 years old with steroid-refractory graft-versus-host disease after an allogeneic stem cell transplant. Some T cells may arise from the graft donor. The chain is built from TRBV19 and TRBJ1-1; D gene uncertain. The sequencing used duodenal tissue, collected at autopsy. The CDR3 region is CATLRNTEAFF. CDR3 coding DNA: TGTGCCACCTTAAGGAACACTGAAGCTTTCTTT.